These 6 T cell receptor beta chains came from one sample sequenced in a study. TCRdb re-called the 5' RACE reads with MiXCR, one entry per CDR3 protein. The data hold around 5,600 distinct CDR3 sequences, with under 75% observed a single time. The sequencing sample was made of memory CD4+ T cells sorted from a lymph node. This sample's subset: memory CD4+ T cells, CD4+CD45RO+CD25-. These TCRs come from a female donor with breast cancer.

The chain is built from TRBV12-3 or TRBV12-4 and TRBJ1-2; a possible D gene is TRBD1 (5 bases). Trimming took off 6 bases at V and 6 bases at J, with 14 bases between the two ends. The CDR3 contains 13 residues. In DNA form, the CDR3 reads TGTGCCAGCAGAACTCCGGGACCTGATGGCTACACCTTC. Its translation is CASRTPGPDGYTF.

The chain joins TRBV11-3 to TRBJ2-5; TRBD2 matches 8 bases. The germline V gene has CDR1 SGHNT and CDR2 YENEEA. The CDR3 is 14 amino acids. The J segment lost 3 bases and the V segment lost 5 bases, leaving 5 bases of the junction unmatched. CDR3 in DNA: TGTGCCAGCAGCATGACTAGCGCTAAAGAGACCCAGTACTTC. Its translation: CASSMTSAKETQYF.

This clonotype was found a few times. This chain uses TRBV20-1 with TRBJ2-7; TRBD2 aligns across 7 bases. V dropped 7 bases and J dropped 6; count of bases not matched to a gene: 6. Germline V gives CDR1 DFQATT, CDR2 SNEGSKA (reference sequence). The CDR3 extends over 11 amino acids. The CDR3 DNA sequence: TGCAGTGTGGGTAGCGGGCGCGAGCAGTACTTC. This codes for CSVGSGREQYF.

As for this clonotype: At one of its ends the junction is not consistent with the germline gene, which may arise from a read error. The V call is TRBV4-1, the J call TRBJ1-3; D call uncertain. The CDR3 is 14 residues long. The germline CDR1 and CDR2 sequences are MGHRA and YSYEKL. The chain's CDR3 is CASSQDLRGTTIYF. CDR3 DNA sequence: TGCGCCAGCAGCCAAGATTTGCGGGGAACCACCATATATTTT.

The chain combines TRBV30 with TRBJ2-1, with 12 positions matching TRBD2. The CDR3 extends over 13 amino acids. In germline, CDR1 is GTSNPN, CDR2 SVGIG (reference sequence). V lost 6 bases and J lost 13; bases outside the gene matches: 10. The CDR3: CACTGTSGLSQFF. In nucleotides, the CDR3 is TGTGCCTGTACCGGGACTAGCGGGTTGTCCCAGTTCTTC.

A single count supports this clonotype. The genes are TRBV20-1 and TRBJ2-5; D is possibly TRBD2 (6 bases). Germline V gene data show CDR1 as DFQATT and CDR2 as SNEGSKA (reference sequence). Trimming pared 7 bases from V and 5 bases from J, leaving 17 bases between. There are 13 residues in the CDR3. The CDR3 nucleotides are TGCAGTGTTAAGAATGCGGGGTTGGAGACCCAGTACTTC. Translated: CSVKNAGLETQYF.